This TCR beta chain is from a study of blood T cells in healthy people across ages. Alongside a J-beta primer mix, a sample-barcoded 5' primer served in a second PCR lasting 7 to 11 cycles. TCRdb itself ran the 5' RACE reads through MiXCR, one entry per CDR3 protein. The table lists 540,000 or so distinct CDR3 sequences, approximately 30% of them singletons. Per the germline V gene, CDR1 is MNHEY and CDR2 is SVGEGT. The CDR3 totals 15 residues. V lost 6 bases to trimming and J lost 2 bases, with 14 bases between them. The sample comprised blood. The source is a woman in her seventies in good health. The chain employs TRBV6-2 or TRBV6-3 and TRBJ2-1, with D perhaps given as TRBD1 or TRBD2 (5 bases each). The CDR3 loop reads CASRYTGTPYNEQFF. The CDR3 region has the DNA TGTGCCAGCAGATATACCGGGACCCCCTACAATGAGCAGTTCTTC.